Listed below are T cell receptor beta chains from one sample, sequenced in a study of blood T cell repertoires in COVID-19. The table came from immunoSEQ multiplex PCR; TCRdb's copy has only in-frame clones and leaves some out. Of about 300,000 clones in the sample, about nine tenths are singletons; the top ten hold less than 3%. Source material: PBMCs or T cells enriched from blood (not recorded which). All receptors derive from a woman aged 18-29 years who had recovered from COVID-19. Each CDR3 is given with its conserved first and last residue. D genes are given only for firm matches. Clone size is not always given. Where it is, it says once, few, many or a class for expanded clones.

V: TRBV7-6
J: TRBJ2-1
size: .
D: TRBD2
CDR3: CASSQLAGEYNEQFF

V: TRBV29-1
J: TRBJ2-1
size: .
D: TRBD2
CDR3: CSVPPASGRASYNEQFF

V: TRBV30
J: TRBJ2-5
size: .
D: TRBD2
CDR3: CAWSRLAGPQETQYF

V: TRBV5-1
J: TRBJ1-1
size: .
D: .
CDR3: CASSSGTRWTEAFF

V: TRBV27
J: TRBJ2-1
size: .
D: TRBD2
CDR3: CASSWGPWEGPHNEQFF

V: TRBV5-1
J: TRBJ2-7
size: .
D: .
CDR3: CASSLAVFAQGPREQYF

V: TRBV19
J: TRBJ1-2
size: .
D: .
CDR3: CASSIGRAYYGYTF

V: TRBV23-1
J: TRBJ1-1
size: .
D: TRBD1
CDR3: CASLKMDRTMNTEAFF

V: TRBV6-6
J: TRBJ1-5
size: few
D: TRBD1
CDR3: CASTIGGHSNQPQHF

V: TRBV7-9
J: TRBJ1-6
size: .
D: TRBD1
CDR3: CASSSSGGPLHF

V: TRBV7-2
J: TRBJ1-1
size: once
D: TRBD1
CDR3: CASSWGQGISGYTEAFF

V: TRBV24-1
J: TRBJ2-1
size: .
D: TRBD1
CDR3: CATSDRTGGDEQFF

V: TRBV18
J: TRBJ2-7
size: .
D: TRBD1
CDR3: CASSTGGTRYEQYF

V: TRBV7-3
J: TRBJ2-5
size: .
D: TRBD2
CDR3: CASSPLGNSGRETQYF

V: TRBV5-1
J: TRBJ2-1
size: once
D: TRBD1
CDR3: CASSLKTGDYNEQFF

V: TRBV5-8
J: TRBJ2-6
size: .
D: .
CDR3: CASSLGTVQSSGANVLTF

V: TRBV19
J: TRBJ2-7
size: .
D: TRBD2
CDR3: CASSKKLAGSSYEQYF

V: TRBV9
J: TRBJ2-1
size: .
D: TRBD2
CDR3: CASSVPAGGQNNEQFF

V: TRBV6-6
J: TRBJ1-5
size: .
D: .
CDR3: CASSFVEKNGDQPQHF

V: TRBV19
J: TRBJ2-1
size: once
D: .
CDR3: CASSILRGQGMDNEQFF

V: TRBV6-2/TRBV6-3
J: TRBJ1-2
size: .
D: .
CDR3: CASSFPVGGRRGGYTF

V: TRBV7-9
J: TRBJ2-7
size: .
D: .
CDR3: CASSLVLGGQSEQYF

V: TRBV7-8
J: TRBJ2-1
size: .
D: TRBD2
CDR3: CASSFGGVREQFF

V: TRBV19
J: TRBJ2-5
size: .
D: TRBD2
CDR3: CASRLAGGESQYF

V: TRBV6-5
J: TRBJ2-2
size: .
D: TRBD1
CDR3: CATEWTGEPGELFF

V: TRBV13
J: TRBJ1-6
size: .
D: .
CDR3: CASSFSGNSPLHF

V: TRBV15
J: TRBJ2-7
size: .
D: .
CDR3: CATSRASAYEQYF

V: TRBV7-9
J: TRBJ1-1
size: .
D: TRBD1
CDR3: CASSSGGQGEAFF

V: TRBV11-2
J: TRBJ2-2
size: .
D: TRBD1
CDR3: CASSFFRGQGSTGELFF

V: TRBV18
J: TRBJ1-2
size: few
D: TRBD1
CDR3: CASSPEGTGAYGYTF

V: TRBV5-5
J: TRBJ2-1
size: .
D: TRBD2
CDR3: CASSLLAGNYNEQFF

V: TRBV6-5
J: TRBJ2-4
size: .
D: TRBD1
CDR3: CASRRQGDIQYF

V: TRBV10-1
J: TRBJ2-2
size: .
D: .
CDR3: CASSGTRGVGELFF

V: TRBV14
J: TRBJ2-5
size: .
D: .
CDR3: CASSQGLQETQYF

V: TRBV9
J: TRBJ2-1
size: .
D: TRBD1
CDR3: CASSVAGQGVGYNEQFF

V: TRBV7-9
J: TRBJ2-1
size: .
D: .
CDR3: CASSQDWNEQFF

V: TRBV7-8
J: TRBJ1-2
size: .
D: .
CDR3: CASSPLLPGLRGYTF

V: TRBV20-1
J: TRBJ2-3
size: .
D: .
CDR3: CSASPRREGTDTQYF

V: TRBV28
J: TRBJ2-5
size: once
D: TRBD1
CDR3: CASSPVTGGETQYF

V: TRBV10-2
J: TRBJ2-5
size: .
D: .
CDR3: CASRQVGTQYF

V: TRBV3-1/TRBV3-2
J: TRBJ1-1
size: once
D: TRBD1
CDR3: CASSQELWGQIKPTEAFF

V: TRBV18
J: TRBJ2-2
size: .
D: .
CDR3: CASSGAGAANTGELFF

V: TRBV11-2
J: TRBJ2-1
size: once
D: TRBD1
CDR3: CASSFWDRGQNNEQFF

V: TRBV5-6
J: TRBJ2-1
size: .
D: TRBD2
CDR3: CASSAGTSGFNEQFF

V: TRBV6-6
J: TRBJ1-5
size: .
D: .
CDR3: CASSYRGMDYQPQHF

V: TRBV5-1
J: TRBJ1-1
size: once
D: .
CDR3: CASSLAGGVTEAFF